This record concerns one T cell receptor (beta chain) sequence. The antigen is not known. This record comes from a study of monozygotic twins with inflammatory bowel disease. Study findings and constraints: Varied immunosuppressive treatments among patients may have increased repertoire variability. People with IBD had fewer clonotypes in common with others than healthy twins did, especially with disease activity.

No DNA is given; TCRdb re-called the 5' RACE reads and lists each CDR3 protein once. The listing contains roughly 300,000 distinct CDR3 sequences. The CDR3 contains 13 residues. Germline CDR1 LGHNA, CDR2 YNFKEQ. V gene TRBV4-2 combines with J gene TRBJ2-3. The sequence was obtained from a human donor with ulcerative colitis or Crohn's disease, or a healthy co-twin of an affected twin (not recorded which). The sequencing input was blood. The CDR3 protein is CASSPVGTDTQYF.